Below are 30 T cell receptor beta chains sequenced from a single sample in a study. TCRdb itself ran the RT-PCR reads through MiXCR, one entry per CDR3 protein. Here the sample spans about 680,000 distinct CDR3 sequences, over 12% being singletons. Specimen: memory CD4+ T cells from blood. These receptors all stem from a female donor in good health, serving as a healthy control.

This clonotype was counted only a few times. The rearrangement links TRBV14 to TRBJ2-7; D possibly corresponds to TRBD2 (6 bases). Germline CDR1 is SGHDN and CDR2 is FVKESK. CDR3 length: 16 amino acids. Trimming cost V 1 base and J 6 bases, with 19 bases left between them. The chain's CDR3 is CASSQGGGGRRGEQYF. The CDR3, as DNA: TGTGCCAGCAGCCAAGGGGGAGGTGGTCGGAGGGGCGAGCAGTACTTC.

This clonotype was counted ten times or more. The chain has TRBV6-1 and TRBJ2-3; D is unclear. Per the germline V gene, CDR1 is MNHNS and CDR2 is SASEGT. The V end lost 8 bases, the J end lost 6 bases, and 9 bases lay between the germline ends. CDR3 length equals 11 residues. The CDR3 DNA sequence: TGTGCCAGCGCCCAGCCGGATACGCAGTATTTT. It encodes CASAQPDTQYF.

The chain has TRBV15 and TRBJ2-3; 7 bases agree with TRBD1. CDR1 and CDR2 (germline): LNHNV, YYDKDF (reference sequence). The junction had 1 base not matched to a gene; V was cut back by 0 bases and J by 1 base. The CDR3 contains 15 residues. The CDR3 loop reads CATSREGTGTDTQYF. The CDR3 DNA follows: TGTGCCACCAGCAGAGAGGGGACAGGCACAGATACGCAGTATTTT.

The table lists this clonotype with a few counts. The chain carries TRBV6-2 or TRBV6-3 and TRBJ1-2; no clear D. Germline CDR1 and CDR2: MNHEY and SVGEGT. The CDR3 contains 14 residues. V lost 2 bases to trimming and J lost 4 bases, with 11 bases between them. The CDR3 protein is CASSYRERGYGYTF. CDR3 sequence (DNA): TGTGCCAGCAGTTACCGTGAACGGGGCTATGGCTACACCTTC.

This chain joins TRBV27 and TRBJ2-3, with D perhaps TRBD1 (7 bases). CDR1 and CDR2 from the germline V gene are MNHEY and SMNVEV (reference sequence). CDR3 size: 15 residues. The V end lost 4 bases, the J end lost 0 bases, and 11 bases lay between the germline ends. The DNA of the CDR3 is TGTGCCAGCAGTTGGCAGGGGGGTAGCACAGATACGCAGTATTTT. Amino acid sequence: CASSWQGGSTDTQYF.

The gene calls are TRBV7-2 and TRBJ2-1; D remains unclear. The CDR3 spans 13 residues. Germline loops: CDR1 SGHTA, CDR2 FQGNSA. The V gene lost 11 bases and the J gene lost 4 bases, with 15 bases spanning the gap. The CDR3 DNA reads as TGTGCCTCCGCTGGGCAATTTTACAATGAGCAGTTCTTC. Translation: CASAGQFYNEQFF. Combining the CDR3 with reference TRBV7-2 and TRBJ2-1 gives the whole variable domain GAGVSQSPSNKVTEKGKDVELRCDPISGHTALYWYRQSLGQGLEFLIYFQGNSAPDKSGLPSDRFSAERTGGSVSTLTIQRTQQEDSAVYLCASAGQFYNEQFFGPGTRLTVL.

The rearrangement links TRBV7-9 to TRBJ2-7; 10 bases are shared with TRBD1. With V trimmed by 3 bases and J by 8 bases, 1 base remained unmatched. Germline V gene lookup returns CDR1 SEHNR and CDR2 FQNEAQ (reference sequence). The CDR3 sequence is 12 residues long. In DNA form, the CDR3 reads TGTGCCAGCAGCTTTGACAGGGGGCAGCAGTACTTC. It yields the protein CASSFDRGQQYF.

V is TRBV7-8 and J is TRBJ2-1, with D hard to call. The CDR3 covers 14 residues. V lost 1 base, J lost 8 bases, and 12 bases lay in between. Germline assignment: CDR1 SGHVS and CDR2 FQNEAQ. CDR3 coding DNA: TGTGCCAGCAGCTTAGTTTCCCAAATTCATGAGCAGTTCTTC. The encoded protein is CASSLVSQIHEQFF. The variable domain in full, completed from reference TRBV7-8 and TRBJ2-1, reads GAGVSQSPRYKVAKRGQDVALRCDPISGHVSLFWYQQALGQGPEFLTYFQNEAQLDKSGLPSDRFFAERPEGSVSTLKIQRTQQEDSAVYLCASSLVSQIHEQFFGPGTRLTVL.

This clonotype appeared a few times. The chain links TRBV7-2 to TRBJ2-3, with a possible D match to TRBD2 (5 bases). Germline lookup yields CDR1 SGHTA and CDR2 FQGNSA. Trimming stripped 8 bases from V and 4 bases from J, with 25 bases between. This CDR3 spans 17 amino acids. The CDR3 nucleotides are TGTGCCAGCGGGAGATCTCATCAGGCACTTGGGGCAGATACGCAGTATTTT. Protein product: CASGRSHQALGADTQYF.

This chain links TRBV4-3 with TRBJ1-3; no clear D gene. V dropped 0 bases and J dropped 3 bases, with 12 bases sitting between them. Looked up from germline, CDR1 is LGHNA and CDR2 is YSLEER. The CDR3 is 16 amino acids. This CDR3 reads CASSQDLSPSGNTIYF. The CDR3 coding sequence is TGCGCCAGCAGCCAAGATTTAAGTCCGAGTGGAAACACCATATATTTT.

There are many counts of this clonotype. This chain joins TRBV5-1 and TRBJ2-7; D not certain. CDR1 is SGHRS, CDR2 YFSETQ, per germline. This CDR3 has 12 amino acids. V was pared by 2 bases and J by 5 bases, with 8 bases between. CDR3 coding DNA: TGCGCCAGCAGCTTAGAGGTAAACGAGCAGTACTTC. It translates to CASSLEVNEQYF.

This clonotype was observed a handful of times. The rearrangement links TRBV19 to TRBJ1-5; the match to TRBD1 covers 8 bases. V was pared by 7 bases and J by 2 bases, with 7 bases of the junction left unmatched. This CDR3 is built from 15 residues. Germline V gene data show CDR1 as LNHDA and CDR2 as SQIVND (reference sequence). Here the CDR3 reads CASNTGTGGNQPQHF. Here the CDR3 DNA reads TGTGCCAGTAACACCGGGACAGGAGGCAATCAGCCCCAGCATTTT. Based on the CDR3 plus reference TRBV19 and TRBJ1-5, the full variable domain is DGGITQSPKYLFRKEGQNVTLSCEQNLNHDAMYWYRQDPGQGLRLIYYSQIVNDFQKGDIAEGYSVSREKKESFPLTVTSAQKNPTAFYLCASNTGTGGNQPQHFGDGTRLSIL.

This clonotype was recorded many times. The chain carries TRBV20-1 and TRBJ2-1, with 8 bases lining up with TRBD2. The trim removed 6 bases at V and 7 bases at J, leaving 8 bases unmatched. CDR3 size: 13 residues. Germline CDR1 and CDR2: DFQATT and SNEGSKA (reference sequence). CDR3 sequence (DNA): TGCAGTGCCTCGATTAGCGGGACTAATGAGCAGTTCTTC. Amino acid sequence: CSASISGTNEQFF.

This sequence joins TRBV3-1 and TRBJ2-2; D possibly corresponds to TRBD2 (6 bases). V was shortened by 0 bases and J by 0 bases, with 14 bases between the two germline ends. The CDR3 length is 18 residues. Germline CDR1 is LGHDT and CDR2 is YNNKEL (reference sequence). CDR3 in DNA: TGTGCCAGCAGCCAAGATAATCGGCTAGCGTCGAACACCGGGGAGCTGTTTTTT. Amino acids: CASSQDNRLASNTGELFF.

V and J are TRBV5-1 and TRBJ1-4; a possible D gene is TRBD1 (5 bases). CDR1 SGHRS and CDR2 YFSETQ come from the germline V gene. V shed 3 bases and J shed 7 bases, with 19 bases lying between them. This CDR3 is built from 16 residues. CDR3 sequence reads: CASSSSPRGASEKLFF. The CDR3 DNA follows: TGCGCCAGCAGCTCCTCCCCCCGAGGGGCTTCTGAAAAACTGTTTTTT.

This clonotype was picked up a small number of times. The chain links TRBV7-9 to TRBJ2-2, with 7 nucleotides matching TRBD2. Trimming removed 7 bases from V and 4 bases from J; junction bases left unmatched: 12. Germline loops: CDR1 SEHNR, CDR2 FQNEAQ (reference sequence). The CDR3 is 16 amino acids. The CDR3 DNA sequence: TGTGCCAGCAAACCGGCGGGAGCTTTGGGCACCGGGGAGCTGTTTTTT. Protein sequence: CASKPAGALGTGELFF.

This clonotype was picked up a small number of times. The V gene is TRBV5-1, the J gene TRBJ2-2, with TRBD1 matching over 8 bases. The V segment lost 1 base and the J segment 7 bases; nucleotides outside the gene matches: 12. Germline CDR1 SGHRS, CDR2 YFSETQ. The CDR3 consists of 17 residues. The CDR3 region is CASSLKSRGQSGGELFF. CDR3 DNA: TGCGCCAGCAGCTTGAAATCCAGGGGGCAATCGGGCGGGGAGCTGTTTTTT.

This clonotype appeared many times. The chain employs TRBV7-3 and TRBJ1-2; D is perhaps TRBD1 (5 bases). Deletions cut 5 bases from V and 0 bases from J, with 13 bases between. The germline V gene has CDR1 SGHTA and CDR2 FQGTGA. This CDR3 spans 15 amino acids. The CDR3 here is CASSPQGGSNYGYTF. Written as DNA, the CDR3 is TGTGCCAGCAGCCCCCAGGGCGGTTCTAACTATGGCTACACCTTC.

This clonotype was seen a few times. The rearrangement links TRBV2 to TRBJ2-5; 7 bases agree with TRBD2. Germline V gives CDR1 SNHLY, CDR2 FYNNEI. The J segment lost 2 bases and the V segment lost 7 bases, leaving 4 bases of the junction unmatched. The CDR3 spans 13 residues. The CDR3 reads CASMRTRQETQYF. The CDR3 DNA sequence: TGTGCCAGCATGCGGACTAGGCAAGAGACCCAGTACTTC.

The chain employs TRBV5-4 and TRBJ2-7; TRBD1 is a possible D gene (5 bases). Germline V gene lookup returns CDR1 SGHNT and CDR2 YYREEE (reference sequence). V lost 6 bases to trimming and J lost 7 bases, with 23 bases between them. The CDR3 contains 15 residues. The CDR3 loop is CASTTWGLVAVEQYF. CDR3 DNA sequence: TGTGCCAGCACCACGTGGGGCCTCGTGGCGGTGGAGCAGTACTTC.

This clonotype was observed a handful of times. The gene calls are TRBV5-1 and TRBJ2-3; D unclear. The germline V gene has CDR1 SGHRS and CDR2 YFSETQ. The CDR3 has 14 amino acids. V was pared by 3 bases and J by 4 bases, with 12 bases between. DNA of the CDR3: TGCGCCAGCAGCTCAAGTCAGGACCCAGATACGCAGTATTTT. Protein product: CASSSSQDPDTQYF.

The chain uses TRBV6-1 and TRBJ2-5, with D perhaps matching TRBD1 or TRBD2 (6 bases each). The CDR3 has 13 amino acids. V dropped 6 bases and J dropped 7 bases, with 15 bases sitting between them. The germline gives CDR1 MNHNS, CDR2 SASEGT. CDR3 protein: CASSPDRRGTQYF. In DNA, the CDR3 is TGTGCCAGCAGCCCTGACAGGCGGGGGACCCAGTACTTC.

This clonotype has just a few counts. This chain joins TRBV7-9 and TRBJ2-1; 8 bases match TRBD2. The CDR3 spans 15 residues. Germline V gene data show CDR1 as SEHNR and CDR2 as FQNEAQ (reference sequence). Trimming took 6 bases from V and 0 from J; bases not matched to a gene: 4. The CDR3 nucleotides are TGTGCCAGCAGAAGACTAGCGAACTCCTACAATGAGCAGTTCTTC. This encodes CASRRLANSYNEQFF.

The chain has TRBV27 and TRBJ2-5; either TRBD1 or TRBD2 may fit D (6 bases each). Germline CDR1 and CDR2: MNHEY and SMNVEV (reference sequence). This CDR3 spans 14 amino acids. V was trimmed by 1 base and J by 5 bases, leaving 11 bases between them. The CDR3, as DNA: TGTGCCAGCAGTTTATGGGGGGCTGGGGAGACCCAGTACTTC. Its protein product is CASSLWGAGETQYF.

This clonotype was counted only a few times. The J gene is TRBJ2-7, the V gene TRBV20-1; D is uncertain. Trimming pared 1 base from V and 4 bases from J, leaving 11 bases between. The CDR3 runs to 13 residues. The germline gives CDR1 DFQATT, CDR2 SNEGSKA (reference sequence). DNA of the CDR3: TGCAGTGCTAGAGTGTTCTCCCCTTACGAGCAGTACTTC. This gives the protein CSARVFSPYEQYF.

The table lists this clonotype with a few counts. The chain is built from TRBV6-2 or TRBV6-3 and TRBJ2-1; 14 bases are a match to TRBD2. J was trimmed by 6 bases and V by 2 bases; bases with no gene match: 3. Germline loops: CDR1 MNHEY, CDR2 SVGEGT. The CDR3 runs 16 residues. Written as DNA, the CDR3 is TGTGCCAGCAGTTACCGACTAGCGGGAGGGCCCAATGAGCAGTTCTTC. Residues: CASSYRLAGGPNEQFF.

The table lists this clonotype with many counts. The chain recombines TRBV6-2 or TRBV6-3 with TRBJ2-7; 9 bases map to TRBD2. From germline, CDR1 is MNHEY and CDR2 SVGEGT. V gave up 4 bases and J gave up 6 bases; unmatched junction bases: 7. This CDR3 comprises 14 residues. The CDR3 protein is CASSSPREGFEQYF. Here the CDR3 DNA reads TGTGCCAGCAGTTCCCCGCGGGAGGGGTTCGAGCAGTACTTC.

This clonotype was seen at least ten times. J is TRBJ2-3 and V is TRBV20-1; D call uncertain. The CDR3 contains 11 residues. Looked up from germline, CDR1 is DFQATT and CDR2 is SNEGSKA (reference sequence). V dropped 1 base and J dropped 6 bases, with 5 bases sitting between them. This chain's CDR3 is CSARAADTQYF. Here the CDR3 DNA reads TGCAGTGCTAGAGCGGCGGATACGCAGTATTTT.

This clonotype appeared a few times. The chain recombines TRBV7-6 with TRBJ2-2; weak D call: TRBD1 (5 bases). This CDR3 region has 15 residues. The V gene lost 1 base and the J gene lost 6 bases, with 12 bases spanning the gap. Looked up from germline, CDR1 is SGHVS and CDR2 is FNYEAQ. Here the CDR3 reads CASSLGRDGPGELFF. The DNA for the CDR3 is TGTGCCAGCAGCTTAGGCAGGGATGGTCCCGGGGAGCTGTTTTTT.

This clonotype was seen more than once but under ten times. The rearrangement joins TRBV5-6 to TRBJ2-6; no clear D gene. Germline V gene sequence: CDR1 SGHDT, CDR2 YYEEEE. V was trimmed by 1 base and J by 2 bases, leaving 13 bases between them. This CDR3 region has 17 residues. Here the CDR3 DNA reads TGTGCCAGCAGCTTGATCCTGCAGTTCACTGGGGCCAACGTCCTGACTTTC. This codes for CASSLILQFTGANVLTF.